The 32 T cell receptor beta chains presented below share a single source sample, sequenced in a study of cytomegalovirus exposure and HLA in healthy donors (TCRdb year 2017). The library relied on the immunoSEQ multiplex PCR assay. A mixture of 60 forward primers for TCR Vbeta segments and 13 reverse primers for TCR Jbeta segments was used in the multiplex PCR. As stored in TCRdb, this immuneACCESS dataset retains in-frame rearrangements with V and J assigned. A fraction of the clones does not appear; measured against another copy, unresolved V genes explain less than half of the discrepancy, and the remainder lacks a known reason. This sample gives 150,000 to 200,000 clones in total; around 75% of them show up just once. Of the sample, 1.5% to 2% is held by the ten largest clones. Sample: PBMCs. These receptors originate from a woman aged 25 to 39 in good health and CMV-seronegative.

CDR3 loop: CASSQDPGTESSPHSGANVLTF. CDR3 bases: TGCGCCAGCAGTCAAGACCCTGGGACAGAGTCGTCCCCCCACTCTGGGGCCAACGTCCTGACTTTC. The rearrangement uses TRBV23-1 and TRBJ2-6; TRBD1 matches at 7 bases. TRBV23-1 has ORF status, its function being uncertain. The V and J ends lost 2 bases and 0 bases, in that order; junction bases with no gene match: 19. The CDR3 runs to 22 residues.

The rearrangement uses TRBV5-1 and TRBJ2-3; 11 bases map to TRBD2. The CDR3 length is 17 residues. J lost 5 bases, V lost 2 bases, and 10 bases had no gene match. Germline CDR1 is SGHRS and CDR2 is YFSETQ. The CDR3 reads CASSFLISGGVIDTQYF. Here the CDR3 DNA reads TGCGCCAGCAGCTTCCTGATTAGCGGGGGGGTGATAGATACGCAGTATTTT.

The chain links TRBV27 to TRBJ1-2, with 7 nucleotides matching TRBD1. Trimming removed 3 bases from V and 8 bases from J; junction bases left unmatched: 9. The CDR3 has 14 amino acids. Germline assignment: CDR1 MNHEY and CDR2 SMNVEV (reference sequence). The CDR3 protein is CASSFSGGVGGYTF. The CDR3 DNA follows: TGTGCCAGCAGTTTCTCAGGGGGTGTCGGCGGCTACACCTTC.

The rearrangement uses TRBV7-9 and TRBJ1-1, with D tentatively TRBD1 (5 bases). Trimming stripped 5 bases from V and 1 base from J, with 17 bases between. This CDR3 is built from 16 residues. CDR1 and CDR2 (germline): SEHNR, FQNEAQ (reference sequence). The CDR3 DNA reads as TGTGCCAGCAGCCCGGGACTCCGATCTAGGAACACTGAAGCTTTCTTT. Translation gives CASSPGLRSRNTEAFF.

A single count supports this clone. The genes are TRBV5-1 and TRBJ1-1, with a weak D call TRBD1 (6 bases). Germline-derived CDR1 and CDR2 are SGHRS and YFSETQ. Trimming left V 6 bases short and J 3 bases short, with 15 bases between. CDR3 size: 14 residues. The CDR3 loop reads CASTPTGSYTEAFF. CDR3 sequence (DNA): TGCGCCAGCACCCCAACAGGGAGCTACACTGAAGCTTTCTTT.

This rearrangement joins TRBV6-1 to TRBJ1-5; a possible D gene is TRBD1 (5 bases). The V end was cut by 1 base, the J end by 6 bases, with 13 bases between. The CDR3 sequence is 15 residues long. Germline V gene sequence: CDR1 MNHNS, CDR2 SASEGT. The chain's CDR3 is CASSEGWQGFQPQHF. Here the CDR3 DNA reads TGTGCCAGCAGTGAAGGATGGCAGGGATTTCAGCCCCAGCATTTT.

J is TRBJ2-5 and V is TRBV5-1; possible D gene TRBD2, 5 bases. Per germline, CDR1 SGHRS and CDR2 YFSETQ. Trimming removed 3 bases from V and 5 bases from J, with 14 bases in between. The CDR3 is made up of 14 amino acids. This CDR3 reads CASSSNSRGETQYF. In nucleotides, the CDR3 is TGCGCCAGCAGCTCCAACAGTCGCGGGGAGACCCAGTACTTC.

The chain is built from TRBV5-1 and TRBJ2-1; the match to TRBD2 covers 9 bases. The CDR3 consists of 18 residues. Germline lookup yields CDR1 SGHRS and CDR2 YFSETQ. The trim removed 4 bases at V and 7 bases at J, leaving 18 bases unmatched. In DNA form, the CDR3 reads TGCGCCAGCAGCACCTCCGGGGGGGGTAGCGGGGGACGGAATGAGCAGTTCTTC. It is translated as CASSTSGGGSGGRNEQFF.

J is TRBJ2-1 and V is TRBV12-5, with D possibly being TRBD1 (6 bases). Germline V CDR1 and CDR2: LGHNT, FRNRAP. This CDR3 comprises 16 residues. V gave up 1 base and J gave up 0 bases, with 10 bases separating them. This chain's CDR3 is CASGLGTVSSYNEQFF. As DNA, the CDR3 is TGTGCTAGTGGTTTGGGGACAGTGAGCTCCTACAATGAGCAGTTCTTC.

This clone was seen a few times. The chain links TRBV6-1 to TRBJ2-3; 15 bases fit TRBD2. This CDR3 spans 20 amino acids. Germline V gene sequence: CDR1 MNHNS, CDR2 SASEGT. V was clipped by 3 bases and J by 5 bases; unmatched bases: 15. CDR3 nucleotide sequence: TGTGCCAGCAGTGATCCTACGGGACTAGCGGGAGGCCCGAAGAGAGATACGCAGTATTTT. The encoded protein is CASSDPTGLAGGPKRDTQYF.

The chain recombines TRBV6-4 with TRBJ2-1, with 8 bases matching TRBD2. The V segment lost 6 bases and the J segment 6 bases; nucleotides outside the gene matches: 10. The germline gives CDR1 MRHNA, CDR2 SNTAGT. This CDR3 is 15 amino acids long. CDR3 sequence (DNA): TGTGCCAGCAGGATCGAAGCGGGGGTGGGCAATGAGCAGTTCTTC. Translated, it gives CASRIEAGVGNEQFF.

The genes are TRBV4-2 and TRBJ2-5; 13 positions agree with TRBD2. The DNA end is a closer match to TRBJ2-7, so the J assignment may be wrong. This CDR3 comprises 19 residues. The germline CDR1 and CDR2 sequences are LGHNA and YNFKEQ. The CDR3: CASSQEGSRGLAGFYEQYF. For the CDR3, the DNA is TGTGCCAGCAGCCAAGAAGGAAGTCGGGGACTAGCGGGGTTCTACGAGCAGTACTTC.

CDR3 loop: CASSQGSWRGRLNSPLHF. CDR3 sequence (DNA): TGCGCCAGCAGCCAAGGGTCCTGGAGGGGGCGTCTGAATTCACCCCTCCACTTT. The chain joins TRBV4-1 to TRBJ1-6, with 7 bases aligning to TRBD1. The V segment lost 1 base and the J segment 7 bases; nucleotides outside the gene matches: 13. Germline CDR1 is MGHRA and CDR2 is YSYEKL. The CDR3 has 18 residues.

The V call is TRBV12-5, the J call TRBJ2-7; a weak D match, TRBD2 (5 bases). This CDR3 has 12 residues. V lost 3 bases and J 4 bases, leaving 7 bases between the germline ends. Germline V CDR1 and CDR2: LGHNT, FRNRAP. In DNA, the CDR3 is TGTGCTAGTGGTTTCGGAGGATACGAGCAGTACTTC. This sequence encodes CASGFGGYEQYF.

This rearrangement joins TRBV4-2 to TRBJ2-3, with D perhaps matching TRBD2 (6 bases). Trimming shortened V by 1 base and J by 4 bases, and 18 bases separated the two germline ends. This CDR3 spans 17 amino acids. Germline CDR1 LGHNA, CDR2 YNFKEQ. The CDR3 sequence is CASSQAGTGWSADTQYF. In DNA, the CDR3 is TGTGCCAGCAGCCAAGCCGGGACTGGATGGAGTGCAGATACGCAGTATTTT.

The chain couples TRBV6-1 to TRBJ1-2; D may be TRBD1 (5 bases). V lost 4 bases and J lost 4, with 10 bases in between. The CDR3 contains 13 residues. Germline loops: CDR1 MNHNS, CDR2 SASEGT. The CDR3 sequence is CASSAEGLYGYTF. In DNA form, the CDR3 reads TGTGCCAGCAGTGCGGAGGGACTCTATGGCTACACCTTC.

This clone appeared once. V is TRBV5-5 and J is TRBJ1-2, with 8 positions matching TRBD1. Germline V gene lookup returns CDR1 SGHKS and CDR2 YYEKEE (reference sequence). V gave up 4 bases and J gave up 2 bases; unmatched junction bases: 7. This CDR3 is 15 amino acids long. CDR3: CASSPSTGANYGYTF. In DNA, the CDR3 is TGTGCCAGCAGCCCGTCGACAGGGGCCAACTATGGCTACACCTTC.

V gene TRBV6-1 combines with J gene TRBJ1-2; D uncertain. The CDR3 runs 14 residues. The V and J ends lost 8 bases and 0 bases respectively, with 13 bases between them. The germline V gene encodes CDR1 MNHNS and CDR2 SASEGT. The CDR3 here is CASHNGVPNYGYTF. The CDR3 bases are TGTGCCAGCCATAACGGGGTTCCTAACTATGGCTACACCTTC.

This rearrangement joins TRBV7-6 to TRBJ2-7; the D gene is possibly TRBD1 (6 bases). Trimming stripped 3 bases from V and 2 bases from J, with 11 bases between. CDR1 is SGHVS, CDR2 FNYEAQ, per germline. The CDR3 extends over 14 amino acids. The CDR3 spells CASSFGRDTYEQYF. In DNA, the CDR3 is TGTGCCAGCAGCTTCGGACGGGACACCTACGAGCAGTACTTC.

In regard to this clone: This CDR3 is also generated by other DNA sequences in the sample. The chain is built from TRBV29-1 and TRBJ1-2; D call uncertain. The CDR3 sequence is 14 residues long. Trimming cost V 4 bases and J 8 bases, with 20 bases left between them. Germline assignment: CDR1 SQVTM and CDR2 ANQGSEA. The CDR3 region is CSVGPEEGTPGYTF. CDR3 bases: TGCAGCGTTGGTCCCGAGGAGGGAACACCCGGCTACACCTTC.

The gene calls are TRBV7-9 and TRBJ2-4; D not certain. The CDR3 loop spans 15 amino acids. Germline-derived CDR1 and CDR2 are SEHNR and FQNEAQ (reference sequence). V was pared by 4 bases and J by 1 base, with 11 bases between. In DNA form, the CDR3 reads TGTGCCAGCAGCTCTCCACTCCCGGCCAAAAACATTCAGTACTTC. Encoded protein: CASSSPLPAKNIQYF.

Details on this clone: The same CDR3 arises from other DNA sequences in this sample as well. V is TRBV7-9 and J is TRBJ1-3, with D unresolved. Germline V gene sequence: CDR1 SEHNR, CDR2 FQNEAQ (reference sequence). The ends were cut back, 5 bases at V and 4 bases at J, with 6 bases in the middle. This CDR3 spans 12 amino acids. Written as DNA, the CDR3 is TGTGCCAGCAGCCCACAGGGAAACACCATATATTTT. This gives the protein CASSPQGNTIYF. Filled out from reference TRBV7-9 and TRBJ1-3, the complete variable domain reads DTGVSQNPRHKITKRGQNVTFRCDPISEHNRLYWYRQTLGQGPEFLTYFQNEAQLEKSRLLSDRFSAERPKGSFSTLEIQRTEQGDSAMYLCASSPQGNTIYFGEGSWLTVV.

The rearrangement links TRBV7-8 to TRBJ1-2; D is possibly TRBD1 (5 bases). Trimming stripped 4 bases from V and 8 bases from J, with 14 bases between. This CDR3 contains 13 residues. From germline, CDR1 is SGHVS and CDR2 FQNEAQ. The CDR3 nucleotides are TGTGCCAGCAGCTCGGGGGACTTCAGAGGCTACACCTTC. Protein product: CASSSGDFRGYTF. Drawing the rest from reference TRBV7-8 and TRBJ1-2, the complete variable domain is GAGVSQSPRYKVAKRGQDVALRCDPISGHVSLFWYQQALGQGPEFLTYFQNEAQLDKSGLPSDRFFAERPEGSVSTLKIQRTQQEDSAVYLCASSSGDFRGYTFGSGTRLTVV.

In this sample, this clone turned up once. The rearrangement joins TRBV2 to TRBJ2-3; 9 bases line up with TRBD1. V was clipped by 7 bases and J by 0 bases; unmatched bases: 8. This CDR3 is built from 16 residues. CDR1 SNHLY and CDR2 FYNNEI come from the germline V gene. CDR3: CASMPGTGHSTDTQYF. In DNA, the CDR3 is TGTGCCAGCATGCCAGGGACAGGGCATAGCACAGATACGCAGTATTTT. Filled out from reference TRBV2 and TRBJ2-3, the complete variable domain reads EPEVTQTPSHQVTQMGQEVILRCVPISNHLYFYWYRQILGQKVEFLVSFYNNEISEKSEIFDDQFSVERPDGSNFTLKIRSTKLEDSAMYFCASMPGTGHSTDTQYFGPGTRLTVL.

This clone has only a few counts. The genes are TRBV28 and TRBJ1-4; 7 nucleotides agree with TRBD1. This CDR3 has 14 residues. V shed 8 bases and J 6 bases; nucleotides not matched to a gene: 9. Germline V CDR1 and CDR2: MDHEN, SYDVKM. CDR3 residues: CASSSWQGDEKLFF. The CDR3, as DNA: TGTGCCAGCTCCAGTTGGCAGGGGGATGAAAAACTGTTTTTT. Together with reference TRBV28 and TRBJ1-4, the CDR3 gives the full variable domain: DVKVTQSSRYLVKRTGEKVFLECVQDMDHENMFWYRQDPGLGLRLIYFSYDVKMKEKGDIPEGYSVSREKKERFSLILESASTNQTSMYLCASSSWQGDEKLFFGSGTQLSVL.

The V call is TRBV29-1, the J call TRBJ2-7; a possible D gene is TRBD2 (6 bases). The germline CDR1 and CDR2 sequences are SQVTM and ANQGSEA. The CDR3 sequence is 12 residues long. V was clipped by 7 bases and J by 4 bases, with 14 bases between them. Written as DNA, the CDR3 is TGCAGCGCCTCTTGGGGGGTTTACGAGCAGTACTTC. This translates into CSASWGVYEQYF.

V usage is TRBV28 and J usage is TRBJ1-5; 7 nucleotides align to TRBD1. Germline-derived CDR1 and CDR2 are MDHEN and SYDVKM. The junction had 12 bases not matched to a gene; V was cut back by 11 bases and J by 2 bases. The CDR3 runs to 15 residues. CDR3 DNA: TGTGCCTTACAGGGGTGGGTGTCCGGCAATCAGCCCCAGCATTTT. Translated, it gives CALQGWVSGNQPQHF.

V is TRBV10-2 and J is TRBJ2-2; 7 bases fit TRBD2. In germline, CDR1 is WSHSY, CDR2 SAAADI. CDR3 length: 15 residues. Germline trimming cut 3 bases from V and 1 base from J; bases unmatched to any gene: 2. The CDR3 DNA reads TGCGCCAGCAGTGACGAGCGGGAGAACACCGGGGAGCTGTTTTTT. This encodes CASSDERENTGELFF.

CDR3 amino acids: CASSAGTIQETQYF. CDR3 coding DNA: TGTGCCAGCAGCGCCGGGACTATACAAGAGACCCAGTACTTC. The chain employs TRBV5-4 and TRBJ2-5, with TRBD2 identical over 7 bases. Germline trimming cut 4 bases from V and 2 bases from J; bases unmatched to any gene: 5. The CDR3 consists of 14 residues. CDR1 is SGHNT and CDR2 is YYREEE in the germline V gene (reference sequence).

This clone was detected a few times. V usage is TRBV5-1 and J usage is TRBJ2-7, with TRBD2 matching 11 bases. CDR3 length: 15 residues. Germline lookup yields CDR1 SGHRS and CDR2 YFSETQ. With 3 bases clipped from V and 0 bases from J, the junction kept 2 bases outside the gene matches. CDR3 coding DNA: TGCGCCAGCAGCTACGGGACTAGCGGCTCCTACGAGCAGTACTTC. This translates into CASSYGTSGSYEQYF.

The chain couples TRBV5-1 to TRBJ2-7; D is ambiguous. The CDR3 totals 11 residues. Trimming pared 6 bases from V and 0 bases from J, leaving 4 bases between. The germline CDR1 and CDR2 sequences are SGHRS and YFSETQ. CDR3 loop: CASTNSYEQYF. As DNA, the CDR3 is TGCGCCAGCACCAACTCCTACGAGCAGTACTTC. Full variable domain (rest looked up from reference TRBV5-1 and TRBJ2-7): KAGVTQTPRYLIKTRGQQVTLSCSPISGHRSVSWYQQTPGQGLQFLFEYFSETQRNKGNFPGRFSGRQFSNSRSEMNVSTLELGDSALYLCASTNSYEQYFGPGTRLTVT.

Here the CDR3 DNA reads TGTGCCTGGACCCGCGGCGGGGACAGGGAATACGAGCAGTACTTC. It translates to CAWTRGGDREYEQYF. This sequence joins TRBV30 and TRBJ2-7; 9 bases are shared with TRBD1. J lost 4 bases, V lost 4 bases, and 11 bases had no gene match. This CDR3 has 15 residues. Germline V gene data show CDR1 as GTSNPN and CDR2 as SVGIG (reference sequence).